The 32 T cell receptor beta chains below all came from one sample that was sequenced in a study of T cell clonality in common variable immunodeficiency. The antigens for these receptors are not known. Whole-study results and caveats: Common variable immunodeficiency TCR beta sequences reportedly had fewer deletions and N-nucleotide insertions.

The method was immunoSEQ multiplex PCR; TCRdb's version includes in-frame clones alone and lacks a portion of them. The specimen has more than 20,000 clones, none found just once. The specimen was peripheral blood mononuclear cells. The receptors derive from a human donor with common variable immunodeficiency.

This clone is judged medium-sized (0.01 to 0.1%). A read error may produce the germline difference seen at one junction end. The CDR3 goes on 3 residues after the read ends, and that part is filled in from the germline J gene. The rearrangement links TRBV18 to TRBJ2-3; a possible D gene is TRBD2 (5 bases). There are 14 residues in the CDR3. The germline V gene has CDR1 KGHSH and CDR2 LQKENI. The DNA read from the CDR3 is TGTGCCAGCTCCCCACCTCCCGGGGCAGATACG. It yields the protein CASSPPPGADT. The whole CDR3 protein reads CASSPPPGADTQYF.

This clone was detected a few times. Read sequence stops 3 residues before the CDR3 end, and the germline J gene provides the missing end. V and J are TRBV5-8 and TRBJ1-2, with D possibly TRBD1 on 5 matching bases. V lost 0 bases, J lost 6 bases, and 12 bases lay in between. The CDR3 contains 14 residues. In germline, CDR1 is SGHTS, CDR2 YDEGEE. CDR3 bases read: TGTGCCAGCAGCTTGGATACAGGCCCAAATGGC. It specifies CASSLDTGPNG. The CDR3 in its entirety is CASSLDTGPNGYTF.

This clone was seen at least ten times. The CDR3 bases that were read are TGCAGTGCTCGGACTAGCGGGAGAGGGCATGAG. This gives the protein CSARTSGRGHE. The full CDR3 reads CSARTSGRGHEQFF. The chain uses TRBV20-1 and TRBJ2-1, with 13 bases identical to TRBD2. The CDR3 end is not reached by the read, which stops 3 residues before it; the germline J gene fills it in. Germline CDR1 reads DFQATT; CDR2 reads SNEGSKA (reference sequence). The CDR3 contains 14 residues. Trimming took 5 bases from V and 8 from J; bases not matched to a gene: 6.

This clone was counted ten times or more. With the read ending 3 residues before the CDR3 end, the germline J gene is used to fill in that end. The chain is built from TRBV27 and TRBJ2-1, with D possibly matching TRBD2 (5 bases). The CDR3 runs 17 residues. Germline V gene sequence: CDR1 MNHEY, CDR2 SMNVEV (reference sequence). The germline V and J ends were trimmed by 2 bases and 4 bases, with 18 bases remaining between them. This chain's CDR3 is CASSLGSSIAMYNEQFF. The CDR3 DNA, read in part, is TGTGCCAGCAGTTTAGGCTCCTCGATAGCGATGTACAATGAG.

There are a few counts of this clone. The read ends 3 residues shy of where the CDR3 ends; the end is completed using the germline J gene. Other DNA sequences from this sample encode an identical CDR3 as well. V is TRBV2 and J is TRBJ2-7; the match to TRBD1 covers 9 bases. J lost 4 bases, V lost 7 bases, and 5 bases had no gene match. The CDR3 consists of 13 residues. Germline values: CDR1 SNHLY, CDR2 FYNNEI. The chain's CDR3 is CASNRDRVYEQYF. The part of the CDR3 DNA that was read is TGTGCCAGCAACCGGGACAGGGTTTACGAG.

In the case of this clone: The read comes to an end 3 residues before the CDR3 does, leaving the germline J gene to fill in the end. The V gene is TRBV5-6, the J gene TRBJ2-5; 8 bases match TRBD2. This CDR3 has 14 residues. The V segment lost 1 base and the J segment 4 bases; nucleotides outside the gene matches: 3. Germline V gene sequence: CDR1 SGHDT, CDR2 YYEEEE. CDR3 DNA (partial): TGTGCCAGCAGCTTGCGTCTAGCGGGAGAGACC. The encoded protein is CASSLRLAGET. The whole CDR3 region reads CASSLRLAGETQYF.

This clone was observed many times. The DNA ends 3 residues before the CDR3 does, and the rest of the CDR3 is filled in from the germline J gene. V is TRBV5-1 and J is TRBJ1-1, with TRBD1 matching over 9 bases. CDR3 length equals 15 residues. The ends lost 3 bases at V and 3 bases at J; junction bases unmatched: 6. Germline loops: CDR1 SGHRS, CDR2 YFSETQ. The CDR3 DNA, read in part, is TGCGCCAGCAGCTCGGGACAGGGAGGGTACACTGAA. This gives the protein CASSSGQGGYTE. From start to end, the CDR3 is CASSSGQGGYTEAFF.

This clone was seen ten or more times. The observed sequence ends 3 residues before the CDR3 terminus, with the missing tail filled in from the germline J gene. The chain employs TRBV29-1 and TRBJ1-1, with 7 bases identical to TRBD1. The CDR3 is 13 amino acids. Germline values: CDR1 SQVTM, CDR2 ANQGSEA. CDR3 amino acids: CSVEGQGLFGAFF. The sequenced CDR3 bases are TGCAGCGTTGAAGGACAGGGTCTTTTTGGA.

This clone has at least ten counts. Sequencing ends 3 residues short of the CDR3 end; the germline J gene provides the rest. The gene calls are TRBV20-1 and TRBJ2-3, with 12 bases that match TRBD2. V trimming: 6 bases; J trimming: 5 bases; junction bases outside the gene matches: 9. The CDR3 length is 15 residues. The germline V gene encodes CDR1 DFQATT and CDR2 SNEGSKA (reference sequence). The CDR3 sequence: CSAVTSGGLRDTQYF. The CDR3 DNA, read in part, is TGCAGTGCAGTAACTAGCGGGGGGTTGAGAGATACG.

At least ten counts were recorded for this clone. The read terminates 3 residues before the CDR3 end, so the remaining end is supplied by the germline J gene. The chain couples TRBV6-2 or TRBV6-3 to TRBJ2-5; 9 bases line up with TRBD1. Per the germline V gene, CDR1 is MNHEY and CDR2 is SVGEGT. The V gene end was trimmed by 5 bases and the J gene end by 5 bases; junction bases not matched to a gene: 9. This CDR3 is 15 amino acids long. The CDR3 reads CASSPGTGISETQYF. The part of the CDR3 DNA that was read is TGTGCCAGCAGTCCCGGGACAGGGATTTCGGAGACC.

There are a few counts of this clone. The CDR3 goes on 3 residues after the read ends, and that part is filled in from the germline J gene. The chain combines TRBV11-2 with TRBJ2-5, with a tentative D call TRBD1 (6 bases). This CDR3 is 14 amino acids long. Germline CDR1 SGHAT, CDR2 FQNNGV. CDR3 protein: CASSLAPQGNTQYF. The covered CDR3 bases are TGTGCCAGCAGCTTAGCCCCCCAGGGGAATACC.

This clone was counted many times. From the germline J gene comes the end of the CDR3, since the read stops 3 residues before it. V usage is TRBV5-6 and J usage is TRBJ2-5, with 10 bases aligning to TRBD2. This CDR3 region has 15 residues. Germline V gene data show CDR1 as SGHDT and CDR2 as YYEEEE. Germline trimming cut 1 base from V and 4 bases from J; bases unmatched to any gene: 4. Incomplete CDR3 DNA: TGTGCCAGCAGCTTGAAACTAGCGGGGCGAGAGACC. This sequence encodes CASSLKLAGRET. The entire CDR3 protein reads CASSLKLAGRETQYF.

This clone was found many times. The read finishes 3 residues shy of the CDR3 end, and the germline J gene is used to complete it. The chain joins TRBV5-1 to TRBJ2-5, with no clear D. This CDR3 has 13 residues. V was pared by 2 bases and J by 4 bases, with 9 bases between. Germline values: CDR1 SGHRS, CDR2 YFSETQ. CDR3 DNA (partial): TGCGCCAGCAGCTTCGTCCCCGTAGAGACC. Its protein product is CASSFVPVET. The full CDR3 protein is CASSFVPVETQYF.

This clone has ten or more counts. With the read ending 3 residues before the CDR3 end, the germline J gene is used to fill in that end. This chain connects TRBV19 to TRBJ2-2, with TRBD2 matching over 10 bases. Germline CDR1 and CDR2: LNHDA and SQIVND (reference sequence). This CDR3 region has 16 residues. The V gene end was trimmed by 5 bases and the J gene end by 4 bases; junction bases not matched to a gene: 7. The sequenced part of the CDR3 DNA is TGTGCCAGTAGTTTGCTCGGGACTAGCGTCACCGGGGAG. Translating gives CASSLLGTSVTGE. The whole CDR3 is CASSLLGTSVTGELFF.

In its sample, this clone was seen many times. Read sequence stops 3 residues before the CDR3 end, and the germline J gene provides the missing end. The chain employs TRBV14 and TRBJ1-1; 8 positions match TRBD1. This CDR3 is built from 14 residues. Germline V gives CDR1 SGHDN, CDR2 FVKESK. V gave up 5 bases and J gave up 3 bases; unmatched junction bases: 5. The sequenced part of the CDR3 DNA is TGTGCCAGCAGCACAGGGGGGGCTTACACTGAA. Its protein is CASSTGGAYTE. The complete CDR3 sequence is CASSTGGAYTEAFF.

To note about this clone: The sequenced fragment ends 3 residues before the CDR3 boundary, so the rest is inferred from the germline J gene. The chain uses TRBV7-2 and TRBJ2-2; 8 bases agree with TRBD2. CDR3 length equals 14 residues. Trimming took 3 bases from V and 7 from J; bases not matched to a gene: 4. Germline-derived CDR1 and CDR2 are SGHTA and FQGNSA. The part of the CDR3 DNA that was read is TGTGCCAGCAGCTTTCAGCGGGAGCACGGGGAG. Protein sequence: CASSFQREHGE. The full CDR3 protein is CASSFQREHGELFF.

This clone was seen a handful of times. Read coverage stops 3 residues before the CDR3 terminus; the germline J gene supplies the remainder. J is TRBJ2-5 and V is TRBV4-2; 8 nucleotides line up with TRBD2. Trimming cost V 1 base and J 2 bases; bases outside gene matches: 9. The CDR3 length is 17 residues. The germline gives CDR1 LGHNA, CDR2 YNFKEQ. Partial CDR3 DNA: TGTGCCAGCAGCCAAGGTGTGGGTAGCGGGGTACAAGAGACC. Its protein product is CASSQGVGSGVQET. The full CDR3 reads CASSQGVGSGVQETQYF.

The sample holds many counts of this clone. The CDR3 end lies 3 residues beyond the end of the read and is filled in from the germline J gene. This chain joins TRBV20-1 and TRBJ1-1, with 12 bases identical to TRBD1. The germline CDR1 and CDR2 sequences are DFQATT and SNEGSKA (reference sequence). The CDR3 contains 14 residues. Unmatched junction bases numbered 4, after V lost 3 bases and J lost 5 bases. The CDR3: CSARGTGGRTEAFF. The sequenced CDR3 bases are TGCAGTGCTAGGGGGACAGGGGGCCGGACTGAA.

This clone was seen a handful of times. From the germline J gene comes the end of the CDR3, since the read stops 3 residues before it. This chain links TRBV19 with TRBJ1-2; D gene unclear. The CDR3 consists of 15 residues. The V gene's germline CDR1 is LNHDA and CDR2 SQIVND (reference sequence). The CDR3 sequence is CASSIGSTQAMSYTF. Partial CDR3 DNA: TGTGCCAGTAGTATTGGCTCAACCCAGGCCATGAGC.

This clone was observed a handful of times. The CDR3: CASSEGRYRGPGNTIYF. The part of the CDR3 DNA that was read is TGTGCCAGCAGTGAAGGGCGATACAGGGGGCCTGGAAACACC. V and J are TRBV6-1 and TRBJ1-3, with 9 bases aligning to TRBD1. Read sequence stops 3 residues before the CDR3 end, and the germline J gene provides the missing end. CDR1 and CDR2 (germline): MNHNS, SASEGT. The V segment lost 1 base and the J segment 2 bases; nucleotides outside the gene matches: 6. The CDR3 has 17 residues.

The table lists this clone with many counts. Partial CDR3 DNA: TGCGCCAGCAGCTCGCTAACTAGCGGGAGGGCGAGCACAGATACG. The encoded protein is CASSSLTSGRASTDT. The full CDR3 protein is CASSSLTSGRASTDTQYF. V gene TRBV5-1 combines with J gene TRBJ2-3; 13 bases map to TRBD2. Read coverage stops 3 residues before the CDR3 terminus; the germline J gene supplies the remainder. Per the germline V gene, CDR1 is SGHRS and CDR2 is YFSETQ. The CDR3 is 18 amino acids. With V trimmed by 3 bases and J by 0 bases, 7 bases remained unmatched.

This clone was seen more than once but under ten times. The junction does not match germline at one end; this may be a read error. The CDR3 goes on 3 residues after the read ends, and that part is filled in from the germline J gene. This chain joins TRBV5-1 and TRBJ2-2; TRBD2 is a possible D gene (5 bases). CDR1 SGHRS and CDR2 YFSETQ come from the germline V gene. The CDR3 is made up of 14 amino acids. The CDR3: CASSFPGNAGELFF. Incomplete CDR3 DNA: TGCGCCAGCAGCTTCCCGGGGAACGCCGGGGAG.

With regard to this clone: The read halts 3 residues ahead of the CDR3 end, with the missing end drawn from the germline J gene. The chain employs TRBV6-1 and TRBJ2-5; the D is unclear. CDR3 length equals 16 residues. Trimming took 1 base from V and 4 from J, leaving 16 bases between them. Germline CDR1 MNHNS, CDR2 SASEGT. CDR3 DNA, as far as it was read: TGTGCCAGCAGTGAAGGGGTTAGGGTTCTCGGAGAGACC. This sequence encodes CASSEGVRVLGET. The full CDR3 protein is CASSEGVRVLGETQYF.

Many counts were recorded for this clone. CDR3 residues: CASSKLAGYEQYF. The sequenced part of the CDR3 DNA is TGTGCCAGCAGTAAACTAGCGGGCTACGAG. The rearrangement uses TRBV6-2 or TRBV6-3 and TRBJ2-7; 9 bases are a match to TRBD2. With the read ending 3 residues before the CDR3 end, the germline J gene is used to fill in that end. V lost 5 bases and J lost 3; bases outside the gene matches: 2. Per germline, CDR1 MNHEY and CDR2 SVGEGT. The CDR3 is 13 amino acids.

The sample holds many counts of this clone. The CDR3 bases that were read are TGCGCCAGCAGCTTGGGTCGAGGGGGCAACACTGAA. Protein product: CASSLGRGGNTE. The CDR3 in its entirety is CASSLGRGGNTEAFF. V and J are TRBV5-1 and TRBJ1-1; TRBD1 aligns across 7 bases. The sequence runs out 3 residues before the end of the CDR3; the remainder is reconstructed from the germline J gene. Germline CDR1 is SGHRS and CDR2 is YFSETQ. Germline trimming cut 0 bases from V and 2 bases from J; bases unmatched to any gene: 4. The CDR3 has 15 amino acids.

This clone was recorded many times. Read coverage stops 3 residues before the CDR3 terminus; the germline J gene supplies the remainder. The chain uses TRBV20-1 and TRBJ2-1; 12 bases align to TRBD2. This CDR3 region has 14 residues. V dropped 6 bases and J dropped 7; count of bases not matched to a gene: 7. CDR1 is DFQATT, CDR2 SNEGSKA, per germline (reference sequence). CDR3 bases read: TGCAGTGCCAGAACTAGCGGGGGGTTTAATGAG. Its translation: CSARTSGGFNE. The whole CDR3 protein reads CSARTSGGFNEQFF.

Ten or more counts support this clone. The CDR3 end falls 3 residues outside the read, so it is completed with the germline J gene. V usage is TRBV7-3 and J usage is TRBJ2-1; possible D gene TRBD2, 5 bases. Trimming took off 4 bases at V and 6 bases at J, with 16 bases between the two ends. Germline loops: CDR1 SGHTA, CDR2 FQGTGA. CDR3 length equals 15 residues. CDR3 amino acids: CASSSSSGLINEQFF. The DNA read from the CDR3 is TGTGCCAGCAGCTCCTCTTCCGGACTGATCAATGAG. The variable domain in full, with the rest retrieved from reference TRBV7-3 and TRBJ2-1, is GAGVSQTPSNKVTEKGKYVELRCDPISGHTALYWYRQSLGQGPEFLIYFQGTGAADDSGLPNDRFFAVRPEGSVSTLKIQRTERGDSAVYLCASSSSSGLINEQFFGPGTRLTVL.

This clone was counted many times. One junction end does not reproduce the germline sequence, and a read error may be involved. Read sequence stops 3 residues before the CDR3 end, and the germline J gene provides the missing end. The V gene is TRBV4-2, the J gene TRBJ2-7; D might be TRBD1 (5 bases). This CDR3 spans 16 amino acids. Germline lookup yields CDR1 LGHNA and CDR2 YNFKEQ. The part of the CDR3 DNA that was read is TGCGCCAGCAGCCAAGAGGCGGACACCGTATCCTACGAG. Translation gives CASSQEADTVSYE. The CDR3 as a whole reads CASSQEADTVSYEQYF.

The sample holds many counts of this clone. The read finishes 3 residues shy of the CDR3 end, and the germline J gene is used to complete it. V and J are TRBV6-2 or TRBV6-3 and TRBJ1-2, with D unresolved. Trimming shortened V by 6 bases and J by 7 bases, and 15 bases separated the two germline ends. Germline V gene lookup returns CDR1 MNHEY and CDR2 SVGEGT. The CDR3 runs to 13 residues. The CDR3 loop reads CASRPEGRGGYTF. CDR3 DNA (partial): TGTGCCAGCAGGCCTGAGGGCCGGGGTGGC.

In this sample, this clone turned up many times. CDR3 DNA (partial): TGTGCCTGGAGTGTACGGGACAGTGTCAATGAAAAA. Translation gives CAWSVRDSVNEK. The whole CDR3 sequence is CAWSVRDSVNEKLFF. The chain employs TRBV30 and TRBJ1-4; 7 bases match TRBD1. The sequence runs out 3 residues before the end of the CDR3; the remainder is reconstructed from the germline J gene. This CDR3 has 15 amino acids. The trim removed 0 bases at V and 5 bases at J, leaving 6 bases unmatched. Germline loops: CDR1 GTSNPN, CDR2 SVGIG (reference sequence). Complete variable domain (other parts from reference TRBV30 and TRBJ1-4): SQTIHQWPATLVQPVGSPLSLECTVEGTSNPNLYWYRQAAGRGLQLLFYSVGIGQISSEVPQNLSASRPQDRQFILSSKKLLLSDSGFYLCAWSVRDSVNEKLFFGSGTQLSVL.

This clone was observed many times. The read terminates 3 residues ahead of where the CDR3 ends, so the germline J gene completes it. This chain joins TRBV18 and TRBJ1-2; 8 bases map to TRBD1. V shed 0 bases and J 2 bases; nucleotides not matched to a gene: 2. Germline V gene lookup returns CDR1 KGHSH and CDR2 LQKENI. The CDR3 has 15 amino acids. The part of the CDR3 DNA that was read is TGTGCCAGCTCACCACCTAGACAGGGGAACTATGGC. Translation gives CASSPPRQGNYG. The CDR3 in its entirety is CASSPPRQGNYGYTF.

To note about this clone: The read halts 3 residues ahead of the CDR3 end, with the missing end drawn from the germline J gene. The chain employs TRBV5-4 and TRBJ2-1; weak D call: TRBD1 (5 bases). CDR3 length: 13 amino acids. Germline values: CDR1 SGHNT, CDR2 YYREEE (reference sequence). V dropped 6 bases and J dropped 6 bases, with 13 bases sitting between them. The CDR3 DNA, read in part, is TGTGCCAGCACTCAGGGCCCTTTCAATGAG. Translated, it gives CASTQGPFNE. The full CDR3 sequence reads CASTQGPFNEQFF.